This entry lists 19 T cell receptor beta chains sequenced from one sample in a study of T cell responses to AZD1222 COVID-19 vaccine (dated by TCRdb to the early 2020s). This specimen's time point label, per the study, means: about 28 days (+/-7) after the second vaccine dose. Library prep was done by the immunoSEQ multiplex PCR assay. TCRdb took this table from immuneACCESS and kept in-frame rearrangements with V and J called. Such tables lack part of the clones; where checked against another copy, unresolved V genes explain under half of the gap, and the rest is unexplained. The sample table holds more than 70,000 clones, of which roughly nine tenths were seen once. 2.5% to 4% of the sample goes to the ten largest clones. The specimen comprised peripheral blood, sampled 28 days after the second AZD1222 dose. The receptors derive from an adult who received the AZD1222 COVID-19 vaccine.

This chain links TRBV10-3 with TRBJ1-1; D unresolved. CDR3 size: 12 residues. V shed 3 bases and J shed 6 bases, with 8 bases lying between them. Per the germline V gene, CDR1 is ENHRY and CDR2 is SYGVKD. Here the CDR3 DNA reads TGTGCCATCAGTGACGTTTCTTCTGAAGCTTTCTTT. This translates into CAISDVSSEAFF.

A word on this clone: At one of its ends the junction is not consistent with the germline gene, which may arise from a read error. V gene TRBV4-1 combines with J gene TRBJ2-5; 9 positions match TRBD2. The CDR3 consists of 16 residues. The germline V gene encodes CDR1 MGHRA and CDR2 YSYEKL. The CDR3 coding sequence is TGCGCCAGCAGCGAAGAAGGAGCTAGCGGGGAAGAGACCCAGTACTTC. Amino acids: CASSEEGASGEETQYF.

The J gene is TRBJ2-7, the V gene TRBV9; D ambiguous. Trimming removed 3 bases from V and 5 bases from J, with 9 bases in between. CDR1 and CDR2 from the germline V gene are SGDLS and YYNGEE. This CDR3 is 12 amino acids long. The CDR3 sequence is CASSGARNEQYF. DNA for the CDR3: TGTGCCAGCAGCGGCGCTAGGAACGAGCAGTACTTC.

The chain carries TRBV5-1 and TRBJ2-7; 7 bases are shared with TRBD1. V lost 4 bases, J lost 0 bases, and 7 bases stayed unmatched. There are 15 residues in the CDR3. Germline CDR1 reads SGHRS; CDR2 reads YFSETQ. CDR3 sequence (DNA): TGCGCCAGCAGCCCGGACAGGACGTTCTCCTACGAGCAGTACTTC. Translated, it gives CASSPDRTFSYEQYF.

The V and J genes are TRBV7-9 and TRBJ1-2; a possible D gene is TRBD1 (5 bases). Germline CDR1 reads SEHNR; CDR2 reads FQNEAQ (reference sequence). The V end was cut by 5 bases, the J end by 0 bases, with 10 bases between. There are 14 residues in the CDR3. For the CDR3, the DNA is TGTGCCAGCAGCCCGTCGGGGGCTAACTATGGCTACACCTTC. Its protein product is CASSPSGANYGYTF.

The chain uses TRBV20-1 and TRBJ1-1; tentative D call: TRBD1 (5 bases). Germline CDR1 and CDR2: DFQATT and SNEGSKA (reference sequence). This CDR3 comprises 15 residues. V lost 3 bases and J 1 base, leaving 15 bases between the germline ends. CDR3 residues: CSASDSRAGNTEAFF. CDR3 DNA: TGCAGTGCTAGTGATTCCAGGGCGGGGAACACTGAAGCTTTCTTT.

This clone came up once. CDR3 bases: TGTGCCAGCAGCTCTGGACAGTCTAACTATGGCTACACCTTC. This codes for CASSSGQSNYGYTF. V and J are TRBV13 and TRBJ1-2; the D gene is possibly TRBD1 (6 bases). This CDR3 has 14 amino acids. Trimming took 4 bases from V and 0 from J, leaving 9 bases between them. The germline gives CDR1 PRHDT, CDR2 FYEKMQ (reference sequence).

This clone has just one count. V usage is TRBV24-1 and J usage is TRBJ2-7; D is undetermined. Germline loops: CDR1 KGHDR, CDR2 SFDVKD. Trimming removed 3 bases from V and 4 bases from J, with 3 bases in between. The CDR3 has 11 residues. The CDR3 here is CATSDGYEQYF. CDR3 bases: TGTGCCACCAGTGATGGATACGAGCAGTACTTC.

The V gene is TRBV14, the J gene TRBJ2-7; 7 bases are shared with TRBD1. CDR3 length: 15 residues. Germline values: CDR1 SGHDN, CDR2 FVKESK. Trimming cost V 2 bases and J 3 bases; bases outside gene matches: 7. The CDR3, as DNA: TGTGCCAGCAGCCAATTGACAGGGATGTTCTACGAGCAGTACTTC. Translating it yields CASSQLTGMFYEQYF.

CDR3 nucleotide sequence: TGTGCCAGCAGGGCGCCGGACTTCAGCTCCTACAATGAGCAGTTCTTC. Encoded protein: CASRAPDFSSYNEQFF. The chain links TRBV7-2 to TRBJ2-1, with D tentatively TRBD2 (5 bases). Germline V gene lookup returns CDR1 SGHTA and CDR2 FQGNSA. With 6 bases removed from V and 0 bases from J, the gap between germline ends came to 15 bases. This CDR3 has 16 amino acids. Full variable domain (outside the CDR3, taken from reference TRBV7-2 and TRBJ2-1): GAGVSQSPSNKVTEKGKDVELRCDPISGHTALYWYRQSLGQGLEFLIYFQGNSAPDKSGLPSDRFSAERTGGSVSTLTIQRTQQEDSAVYLCASRAPDFSSYNEQFFGPGTRLTVL.

The chain joins TRBV3-1 (or the pseudogene TRBV3-2) to TRBJ1-1, with D tentatively TRBD1 (5 bases). Germline CDR1 and CDR2: LGHDT and YNNKEL (reference sequence). Trimming cost V 4 bases and J 0 bases, with 9 bases left between them. The CDR3 contains 14 residues. The CDR3 loop reads CASSPGSMNTEAFF. For the CDR3, the DNA is TGTGCCAGCAGCCCAGGGTCTATGAACACTGAAGCTTTCTTT.

The rearrangement links TRBV9 to TRBJ2-2; a weak D match, TRBD1 (6 bases). Trimming stripped 4 bases from V and 4 bases from J, with 14 bases between. The CDR3 runs 15 residues. Germline CDR1 SGDLS, CDR2 YYNGEE. CDR3 in DNA: TGTGCCAGCAGCCTATCGACAGGTTCCACCGGGGAGCTGTTTTTT. Its translation is CASSLSTGSTGELFF.

This chain connects TRBV11-3 to TRBJ2-1, with 9 bases lining up with TRBD2. Per germline, CDR1 SGHNT and CDR2 YENEEA. V was clipped by 4 bases and J by 4 bases; unmatched bases: 11. CDR3 length: 17 amino acids. The CDR3 is CASSSILGTSRYNEQFF. For the CDR3, the DNA is TGTGCCAGCAGCTCCATTCTTGGGACTAGCAGGTACAATGAGCAGTTCTTC. Full variable domain (missing parts from reference TRBV11-3 and TRBJ2-1): EAGVVQSPRYKIIEKKQPVAFWCNPISGHNTLYWYLQNLGQGPELLIRYENEEAVDDSQLPKDRFSAERLKGVDSTLKIQPAELGDSAVYLCASSSILGTSRYNEQFFGPGTRLTVL.

The V and J genes are TRBV5-1 and TRBJ1-4; possible D gene TRBD1, 5 bases. This CDR3 comprises 14 residues. The germline V gene encodes CDR1 SGHRS and CDR2 YFSETQ. V lost 2 bases, J lost 4 bases, and 9 bases lay in between. CDR3 amino acids: CASSFGQGNEKLFF. The CDR3 region has the DNA TGCGCCAGCAGCTTCGGGCAGGGTAATGAAAAACTGTTTTTT.

The genes are TRBV9 and TRBJ2-2; tentative D call: TRBD1 (5 bases). The CDR3 consists of 14 residues. V gave up 4 bases and J gave up 7 bases, with 14 bases separating them. Germline V CDR1 and CDR2: SGDLS, YYNGEE. CDR3 DNA sequence: TGTGCCAGCAGCCCCTCAGGGCTTGGCGGGGAGCTGTTTTTT. Protein: CASSPSGLGGELFF.

This clone appeared a single time. The chain combines TRBV6-5 with TRBJ2-2, with D perhaps assigned TRBD1 or TRBD2 (5 bases each). There are 14 residues in the CDR3. Deletions cut 6 bases from V and 3 bases from J, with 11 bases between. Germline lookup yields CDR1 MNHEY and CDR2 SVGAGI. CDR3 nucleotide sequence: TGTGCCAGCAGGTCTCCGGGACACACCGGGGAGCTGTTTTTT. Protein product: CASRSPGHTGELFF.

In DNA, the CDR3 is TGTGCCAGTAGTAGACGGACGGCCTTTCCTCTAGTAGATAATTCACCCCTCCACTTT. This encodes CASSRRTAFPLVDNSPLHF. This rearrangement joins TRBV19 to TRBJ1-6, with D hard to call. The length of the CDR3 is 19 residues. The germline V and J ends were trimmed by 4 bases and 5 bases, with 24 bases remaining between them. Germline values: CDR1 LNHDA, CDR2 SQIVND (reference sequence).

The rearrangement uses TRBV5-4 and TRBJ2-7; no reliable D call. Trimming took off 4 bases at V and 4 bases at J, with 9 bases between the two ends. From germline, CDR1 is SGHNT and CDR2 YYREEE (reference sequence). The CDR3 is made up of 12 amino acids. The CDR3 DNA is TGTGCCAGCAGCAAGGGCTTTTACGAGCAGTACTTC. As protein: CASSKGFYEQYF. Using reference TRBV5-4 and TRBJ2-7 for the parts outside the CDR3, the full variable domain is ETGVTQSPTHLIKTRGQQVTLRCSSQSGHNTVSWYQQALGQGPQFIFQYYREEENGRGNFPPRFSGLQFPNYSSELNVNALELDDSALYLCASSKGFYEQYFGPGTRLTVT.

The CDR3 is CASQGAAGYTF. CDR3 in DNA: TGTGCCAGTCAGGGGGCGGCTGGCTACACCTTC. The chain uses TRBV6-5 and TRBJ1-2, with 8 positions matching TRBD1. Losses at the gene ends were 9 bases for V and 7 bases for J; bases not matched to a gene: 4. The CDR3 is made up of 11 amino acids. CDR1 and CDR2 from the germline V gene are MNHEY and SVGAGI.